This TCR beta chain appears in the sequencing data of a study of blood T cell repertoires in COVID-19. Original handling: For nucleated cells, counts were estimated from reference gene primer amplification. Profiled with immunoSEQ multiplex PCR; TCRdb holds only in-frame clones, not every one. For V, J and clone size, that table is used; D and trimming come from the DNA. In the table there are tens of thousands of clones, about 90% of which are singletons. The germline gives CDR1 MNHEY, CDR2 SMNVEV (reference sequence). This CDR3 region has 15 residues. V was pared by 7 bases and J by 0 bases, with 7 bases of the junction left unmatched.

The receptor was isolated from a woman aged 50 to 60 with active or convalescent COVID-19. The sequencing sample was made of peripheral blood. The genes are TRBV27 and TRBJ2-7; 9 bases map to TRBD1. Here the CDR3 DNA reads TGTGCCAGCAATCCTGGGACAGGGAGCTCCTACGAGCAGTACTTC. Its protein is CASNPGTGSSYEQYF.